Shown below are 15 T cell receptor beta chains from a single sample sequenced in a study of naive and memory T cell subsets. Their recognized antigens are unknown. Broader study findings: A few larger clonotypes appeared in naive repertoires, especially CD8, possibly memory cells re-expressing CD45RA.

The beta constant-region primer was an equimolar mix of two oligonucleotides covering TRBC1 and TRBC2. Ligated cDNA was amplified by four rounds of PCR with nested alpha and beta constant-region primers and SP2. TCRdb recomputed calls from the UMI-ligation and nested PCR reads with MiXCR, one row per CDR3 protein. The sample contains about 90,000 distinct CDR3 sequences, about 11% of which appear only once. The sample taken for sequencing was naive CD4+ T cells from blood. The receptors were gathered from a human donor in good health.

The chain has TRBV7-8 and TRBJ2-7; a weak D match, TRBD1 (5 bases). Trimming cost V 7 bases and J 4 bases, with 14 bases left between them. The CDR3 extends over 13 amino acids. Germline-derived CDR1 and CDR2 are SGHVS and FQNEAQ. As DNA, the CDR3 is TGTGCCAGCATCCTGGGAAGGGGTTACGAGCAGTACTTC. This codes for CASILGRGYEQYF.

This chain links TRBV7-3 with TRBJ2-3; D unresolved. Germline lookup yields CDR1 SGHTA and CDR2 FQGTGA. The CDR3 sequence is 13 residues long. The V end was cut by 4 bases, the J end by 6 bases, with 11 bases between. CDR3 sequence (DNA): TGTGCCAGCAGCTACGGACGGGTGGATACGCAGTATTTT. Its protein product is CASSYGRVDTQYF.

The chain carries TRBV20-1 and TRBJ2-7; TRBD1 matches at 9 bases. The V gene's germline CDR1 is DFQATT and CDR2 SNEGSKA (reference sequence). CDR3 size: 13 residues. J gave up 4 bases and V 0 bases, and 1 base lay outside the gene matches. CDR3 bases: TGCAGTGCTAGAGACGGGACAGGGTACGAGCAGTACTTC. It is translated as CSARDGTGYEQYF.

This clonotype came up many times. The chain uses TRBV24-1 and TRBJ2-1; 7 nucleotides line up with TRBD2. Germline lookup yields CDR1 KGHDR and CDR2 SFDVKD. After removal of 6 bases from V and 9 bases from J, the junction contained 13 bases not matched to a gene. The CDR3 contains 15 residues. CDR3 sequence (DNA): TGTGCCACCAGTCCAGCGGGGAGATTACAAGGTGAGCAGTTCTTC. Protein product: CATSPAGRLQGEQFF.

In its sample, this clonotype was seen many times. The rearrangement links TRBV5-5 to TRBJ2-7; 9 nucleotides align to TRBD2. The CDR3 has 16 amino acids. The ends lost 7 bases at V and 0 bases at J; junction bases unmatched: 11. Germline CDR1 reads SGHKS; CDR2 reads YYEKEE (reference sequence). CDR3 DNA sequence: TGTGCCAGCCAACTACTAGCGGGTACTAGCTCCTACGAGCAGTACTTC. The encoded protein is CASQLLAGTSSYEQYF.

A word on this clonotype: Mismatch with germline at one junction end may stem from a read error. The rearrangement joins TRBV12-3 or TRBV12-4 to TRBJ2-3, with 8 bases fitting TRBD2. The CDR3 consists of 15 residues. Written as DNA, the CDR3 is TGTGCCAGCGGTTTGTCGGGGGGGGTCACAGATACGCAGTATTTT. This codes for CASGLSGGVTDTQYF.

The chain combines TRBV6-2 or TRBV6-3 with TRBJ1-2; D ambiguous. Per germline, CDR1 MNHEY and CDR2 SVGEGT. The CDR3 loop spans 13 amino acids. V was trimmed by 0 bases and J by 8 bases, leaving 10 bases between them. The CDR3 spells CASSYSGPNGYTF. The CDR3 nucleotides are TGTGCCAGCAGTTACTCCGGTCCCAACGGCTACACCTTC.

The chain combines TRBV7-9 with TRBJ1-1; no reliable D call. This CDR3 comprises 12 residues. Germline loops: CDR1 SEHNR, CDR2 FQNEAQ (reference sequence). Trimming took 4 bases from V and 4 from J, leaving 7 bases between them. CDR3: CASSSSGTEAFF. The CDR3 DNA reads TGTGCCAGCAGCTCAAGCGGCACTGAAGCTTTCTTT.

The chain uses TRBV12-3 or TRBV12-4 and TRBJ1-5; no firm D call. The CDR3 runs 12 residues. The V and J ends lost 3 bases and 9 bases respectively, with 9 bases between them. CDR3 amino acids: CASSFNVGPQHF. The CDR3 DNA follows: TGTGCCAGCAGTTTTAATGTCGGGCCCCAGCATTTT.

This clonotype has only one observation. The V and J genes are TRBV29-1 and TRBJ1-2, with a weak D call TRBD1 (5 bases). Germline CDR1 and CDR2: SQVTM and ANQGSEA. V lost 6 bases and J lost 1, with 9 bases in between. This CDR3 has 12 amino acids. The CDR3 region has the DNA TGCAGCGTCCGGGACGGTAACTATGGCTACACCTTC. Residues: CSVRDGNYGYTF.

This clonotype appeared a few times. This chain uses TRBV29-1 with TRBJ2-5, with 13 bases fitting TRBD2. This CDR3 is built from 14 residues. With V trimmed by 8 bases and J by 1 base, 4 bases remained unmatched. Germline V gives CDR1 SQVTM, CDR2 ANQGSEA. Written as DNA, the CDR3 is TGCAGCCCGCGACTAGCGGGGGGCCAAGAGACCCAGTACTTC. It translates to CSPRLAGGQETQYF.

The chain employs TRBV3-1 and TRBJ1-5; D is uncertain. Germline V gene data show CDR1 as LGHDT and CDR2 as YNNKEL (reference sequence). CDR3 length equals 12 residues. V shed 1 base and J shed 6 bases, with 4 bases lying between them. The CDR3 sequence: CASSQGPQPQHF. DNA for the CDR3: TGTGCCAGCAGCCAAGGACCTCAGCCCCAGCATTTT. Together with reference TRBV3-1 and TRBJ1-5, the CDR3 gives the full variable domain: DTAVSQTPKYLVTQMGNDKSIKCEQNLGHDTMYWYKQDSKKFLKIMFSYNNKELIINETVPNRFSPKSPDKAHLNLHINSLELGDSAVYFCASSQGPQPQHFGDGTRLSIL.

The CDR3 loop is CSARGGAGGYNEQFF. CDR3 nucleotide sequence: TGCAGTGCTAGGGGAGGGGCGGGAGGCTACAATGAGCAGTTCTTC. This chain links TRBV20-1 with TRBJ2-1; 8 bases map to TRBD2. This CDR3 comprises 15 residues. Trimming took 3 bases from V and 3 from J; bases not matched to a gene: 7. Germline V gene sequence: CDR1 DFQATT, CDR2 SNEGSKA (reference sequence).

This clonotype was counted a few times. This chain uses TRBV20-1 with TRBJ1-5, with D maybe TRBD1 (5 bases). The CDR3 is 14 residues long. Trimming left V 5 bases short and J 4 bases short, with 15 bases between. Germline lookup yields CDR1 DFQATT and CDR2 SNEGSKA (reference sequence). CDR3 residues: CSAARGVVNQPQHF. In DNA form, the CDR3 reads TGCAGTGCTGCGCGGGGGGTCGTAAATCAGCCCCAGCATTTT.

The genes are TRBV4-1 and TRBJ2-7; 7 nucleotides line up with TRBD1. This CDR3 is built from 14 residues. Germline CDR1 is MGHRA and CDR2 is YSYEKL. With V trimmed by 4 bases and J by 3 bases, 6 bases remained unmatched. For the CDR3, the DNA is TGCGCCAGCAGCCGCCGGGACAGAGACTACGAGCAGTACTTC. Translated, it gives CASSRRDRDYEQYF.